One and the same sample provided the 3 T cell receptor beta chains below, sequenced in a study of blood T cell repertoires in COVID-19. This table comes from immunoSEQ multiplex PCR, and its TCRdb copy is limited to in-frame clones, with some not included. The sample holds 200,000 to 250,000 clones, 75% to 85% seen once. The sequenced material came from peripheral blood. These receptors came from a human donor in a cohort sampled during active COVID-19.

The chain couples TRBV3-1 (or the pseudogene TRBV3-2) to TRBJ2-2, with 9 bases fitting TRBD1. Trimming took 5 bases from V and 6 from J; bases not matched to a gene: 7. The CDR3 is made up of 15 amino acids. Germline V CDR1 and CDR2: LGHDT, YNNKEL (reference sequence). Written as DNA, the CDR3 is TGTGCCAGCAGCGCCCGGGACAGGGATCCCGGGGAGCTGTTTTTT. Its protein is CASSARDRDPGELFF.

This sequence joins TRBV7-9 and TRBJ2-1; 10 bases line up with TRBD2. The CDR3 covers 17 residues. From germline, CDR1 is SEHNR and CDR2 FQNEAQ (reference sequence). V was clipped by 0 bases and J by 7 bases; unmatched bases: 9. The CDR3 DNA sequence: TGTGCCAGCAGCTTAGCAGCCGGGACTAGCGTTTTAAATGAGCAGTTCTTC. Protein product: CASSLAAGTSVLNEQFF.

This clone appeared a single time. The chain recombines TRBV2 with TRBJ2-7, with 9 bases matching TRBD1. Germline trimming cut 6 bases from V and 7 bases from J; bases unmatched to any gene: 7. The V gene's germline CDR1 is SNHLY and CDR2 FYNNEI. The length of the CDR3 is 13 residues. CDR3 DNA sequence: TGTGCCAGCAGGCAAACAGGGGGCAGGGAGCAGTACTTC. Its translation: CASRQTGGREQYF.